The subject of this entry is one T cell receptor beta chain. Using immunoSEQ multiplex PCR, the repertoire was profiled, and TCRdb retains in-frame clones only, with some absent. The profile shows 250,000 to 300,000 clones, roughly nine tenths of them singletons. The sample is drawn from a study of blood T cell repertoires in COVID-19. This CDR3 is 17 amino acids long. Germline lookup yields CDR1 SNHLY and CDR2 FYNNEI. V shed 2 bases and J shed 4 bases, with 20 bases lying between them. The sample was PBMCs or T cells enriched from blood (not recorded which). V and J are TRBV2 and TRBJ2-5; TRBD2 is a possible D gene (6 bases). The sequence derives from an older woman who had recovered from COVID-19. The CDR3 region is CASSESGPGLALETQYF. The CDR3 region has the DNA TGTGCCAGCAGTGAATCAGGCCCAGGGCTAGCGTTAGAGACCCAGTACTTC.